This paragraph covers one TCR beta chain sequence. The target of this receptor is not known. No much larger clone exists at a distance of one base, and base qualities are not known. The data belong to a study of T cell changes during pregnancy in multiple sclerosis (dated by TCRdb to the late 2010s). A note on the overall study: Changes in the T cell repertoire over the course of pregnancy were examined in this study in women with multiple sclerosis.

The junction carries 13 bases between V and J, which are trimmed by 3 bases and 5 bases respectively. Spanning cysteine to phenylalanine, the CDR3 consists of 15 amino acids. Here the CDR3 DNA is all that survives: 45 bases in frame from base 1. The germline V gene gives CDR1 as SGHTA and CDR2 as FQGNSA. The receptor library was made with the immunoSEQ multiplex PCR assay. Held by TCRdb, this immuneACCESS table contains in-frame sequences only and omits some clones. Under half of the omission traces to an unresolved V gene where checked; the cause of the rest is unknown. The sample table records 60,000 to 85,000 clones; about nine tenths of these occur just once. The ten top clones hold about 4% of the sample.

The input for sequencing was peripheral blood, taken after pregnancy. The clonotype was recovered from a female donor in good health, enrolled as a control in a pregnancy study. The chain uses TRBV7-2 and TRBJ2-2, with a weak D call of TRBD1 (5 bases match). The encoded CDR3 is CASSFGWTPTGELFF. The base sequence is TGTGCCAGCAGCTTTGGCTGGACACCGACCGGGGAGCTGTTTTTT.